Sequencing of this TCR beta chain was carried out in a study of shared clonotypes between healthy human individuals. Study background: Used for every donor were three CD4 naive, three CD4 memory, two CD8 naive and one CD8 memory plate.

The donors were all Caucasian adults (living in Nashville, Tennessee). The CDR3 length is 13 residues. The germline CDR1 and CDR2 sequences are SNHLY and FYNNEI. Trimming cost V 10 bases and J 8 bases, with 17 bases left between them. The method was immunoSEQ multiplex PCR; TCRdb's version includes in-frame clones alone and lacks a portion of them. The profile shows about 96,000 clones, 68% of them singletons. This TCR was sampled from a man aged 25 to 45 in good health. Sequencing used memory CD8+ T cells sorted from blood. Subset indicated: CD45RO+ cells pooled with CCR7-negative TemRA cells. The rearrangement uses TRBV2 and TRBJ1-4, with D hard to call. CDR3 protein: CAILMGFYEKLFF. In DNA, the CDR3 is TGTGCCATACTAATGGGATTTTACGAAAAACTGTTTTTT.